These T cell receptor beta chains were read from a single sample in a study of T cell responses to AZD1222 COVID-19 vaccine. The assay was immunoSEQ multiplex PCR, and TCRdb's table has in-frame clones only and misses some. The sample consists of roughly 80,000 clones, roughly nine tenths of them appearing once. The sequencing here drew on peripheral blood, taken on day 0 of AZD1222 vaccination. Source of these receptors: an adult in good health. Both conserved end residues are part of each CDR3. D genes are given only for firm matches. Some rows mark clone size as missing; the rest say once, few, many or name a class of expanded clone.

V,size,D,J,DNA,CDR3
TRBV6-5,once,TRBD2,TRBJ2-3,TGTGCCAGCAGGGCAGCGCTAGCGGGAAAATATACGCAGTATTTT,CASRAALAGKYTQYF
TRBV4-1,NA,NA,TRBJ2-5,TGCGCCAGCAGCCAAGAAACGGCAGGGAGGACCCAGTACTTC,CASSQETAGRTQYF
TRBV6-1,NA,NA,TRBJ1-4,TGTGCCAGCAGTGAAATTCAAAGGGCTTTGAAAGAAAAACTGTTTTTT,CASSEIQRALKEKLFF
TRBV27,NA,NA,TRBJ2-4,TGTGCCAGCAGTCCCACGGAAAACATTCAGTACTTC,CASSPTENIQYF
TRBV5-1,NA,TRBD1,TRBJ2-2,TGCGCCAGCAGCGCCGGGACAGGGGCCACCGGGGAGCTGTTTTTT,CASSAGTGATGELFF
TRBV19,NA,NA,TRBJ1-1,TGTGCCAGTATTTCAGTGACCCCACGATGGGCTTTCTTT,CASISVTPRWAFF
TRBV30,NA,NA,TRBJ2-3,TGTGCCTGGAGTCGTATTCCAGATACGCAGTATTTT,CAWSRIPDTQYF
TRBV4-2,once,TRBD1,TRBJ1-2,TGTGCCAGCAGCCGCACCATCCGGGGACAGGGCTCTTTCTATGGCTACACCTTC,CASSRTIRGQGSFYGYTF
TRBV6-6,once,TRBD2,TRBJ2-4,TGTGCCAGCAGTCGAGGACGGGCTAGCGGGAGTCAAAACATTCAGTACTTC,CASSRGRASGSQNIQYF
TRBV5-1,NA,NA,TRBJ2-7,TGCGCCAGCAGCTTGGATCGGAGCTCCTACGAGCAGTACTTC,CASSLDRSSYEQYF
TRBV27,NA,NA,TRBJ2-7,TGTGCCAGCAGTTTGGGTTTTGTGGAACAAGCCTACGAGCAGTACTTC,CASSLGFVEQAYEQYF
TRBV4-1,NA,NA,TRBJ2-5,TGCGCCAGCAGCCAAGACAGAACTCGTATACAAGAGACCCAGTACTTC,CASSQDRTRIQETQYF
TRBV5-1,NA,TRBD1,TRBJ2-7,TGCGCCAGCAGTGAATCGACAGGGTCGTCCTCCTACGAGCAGTACTTC,CASSESTGSSSYEQYF
TRBV6-5,NA,NA,TRBJ2-2,TGTGCCAGCTATAGGGTCTTGGGCGGGGAGCTGTTTTTT,CASYRVLGGELFF
TRBV6-5,NA,NA,TRBJ2-7,TGTGCCAGCAGTTTTTCGTGGGGTCCCTACGAGCAGTACTTC,CASSFSWGPYEQYF
TRBV29-1,NA,NA,TRBJ2-3,TGCAGCGTACGAGCAGATACGCAGTATTTT,CSVRADTQYF
TRBV5-1,NA,NA,TRBJ1-6,TGCGCCAGCAGCTTGGCCTGGGGGGACGGCCTAAATTCACCCCTCCACTTT,CASSLAWGDGLNSPLHF
TRBV9,NA,NA,TRBJ1-2,TGTGCCAGCAGCGGCACAGTTAACTATGGCTACACCTTC,CASSGTVNYGYTF
TRBV19,NA,NA,TRBJ2-2,TGTGCCACCTCCTCAGGGTGGGGGCTTTTAGGCGGGGAGCTGTTTTTT,CATSSGWGLLGGELFF
TRBV11-2,NA,TRBD2,TRBJ2-2,TGTGCCAGCAGCCGGACTAGCGGGAAAAACACCGGGGAGCTGTTTTTT,CASSRTSGKNTGELFF
TRBV10-3,NA,NA,TRBJ2-7,TGTGCCATCAGTACGGGAATAATGGGGACCCACGAGCAGTACTTC,CAISTGIMGTHEQYF
TRBV11-3,NA,NA,TRBJ2-6,TGTGCCAGCAGCCCTAGTCCGAGCTCTGGGGCCAACGTCCTGACTTTC,CASSPSPSSGANVLTF
TRBV20-1,NA,TRBD2,TRBJ2-3,TGCAGTGCTAGTACTAGCGGCACAGATACGCAGTATTTT,CSASTSGTDTQYF